The T cell receptor (beta chain) described here comes from a study of shared clonotypes between healthy human individuals. Repertoires were generated with immunoSEQ multiplex PCR, while TCRdb's copy carries only in-frame clones and drops some. Among 2,500,000 or so clones listed, 80% to 95% were seen once. This clone was seen once. What it recognizes is unknown. CDR1 is SNHLY and CDR2 is FYNNEI in the germline V gene. CDR3 length equals 12 residues. With V trimmed by 7 bases and J by 6 bases, 4 bases remained unmatched. Findings of the study overall: Larger estimated richness was generally seen in naive subsets than in memory subsets.

Negatively enriched CD4+ T cells were divided by CD45RA into naive and memory. The sample consisted of naive CD4+ T cells from PBMCs. As to subset: CD45RA+ positively selected. The rearrangement links TRBV2 to TRBJ1-2, with TRBD1 matching over 8 bases. The receptor comes from a man between 18 and 29 years old in good health. Some clones in this sample may be carry-over from other donors' samples. The CDR3 DNA sequence: TGTGCCAGCACCCAGGGGGCGGATGGCTACACCTTC. Its protein is CASTQGADGYTF.